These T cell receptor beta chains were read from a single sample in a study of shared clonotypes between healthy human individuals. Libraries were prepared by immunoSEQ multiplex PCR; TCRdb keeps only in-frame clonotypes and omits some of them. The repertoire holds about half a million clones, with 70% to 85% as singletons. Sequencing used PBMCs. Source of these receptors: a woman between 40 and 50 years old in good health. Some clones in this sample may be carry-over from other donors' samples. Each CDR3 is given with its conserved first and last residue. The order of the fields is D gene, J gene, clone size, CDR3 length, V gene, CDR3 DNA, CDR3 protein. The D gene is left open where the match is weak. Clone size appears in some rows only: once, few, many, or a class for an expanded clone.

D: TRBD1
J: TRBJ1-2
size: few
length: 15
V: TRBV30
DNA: TGTGCCTGGACTCGGGGACAGGGGAAGTACTATGGCTACACCTTC
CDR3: CAWTRGQGKYYGYTF

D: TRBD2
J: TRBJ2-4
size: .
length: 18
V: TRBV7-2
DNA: TGTGCCAGCAGCTTAAGAACTTTAGCGGGAGACCTCAAAAACATTCAGTACTTC
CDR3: CASSLRTLAGDLKNIQYF

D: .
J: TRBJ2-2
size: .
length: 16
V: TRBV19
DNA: TGTGCCAGTAGTATAGTAGGCCGGCTGAACACCGGGGAGCTGTTTTTT
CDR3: CASSIVGRLNTGELFF

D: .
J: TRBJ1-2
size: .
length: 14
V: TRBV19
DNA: TGTGCCAGTAGTAGACAGGCTTCTAACTATGGCTACACCTTC
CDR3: CASSRQASNYGYTF

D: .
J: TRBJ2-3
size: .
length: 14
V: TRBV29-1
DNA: TGCAGCGGGGCGGCTTTAACTAGCACAGATACGCAGTATTTT
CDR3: CSGAALTSTDTQYF

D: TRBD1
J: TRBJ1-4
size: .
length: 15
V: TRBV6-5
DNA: TGTGCCAGCAGCAAAACAGGGGCAACTAATGAAAAACTGTTTTTT
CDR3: CASSKTGATNEKLFF

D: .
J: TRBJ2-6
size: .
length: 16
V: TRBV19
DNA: TGTGCCAGTAGTATGGTTGGGTACTCTGGGGCCAACGTCCTGACTTTC
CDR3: CASSMVGYSGANVLTF

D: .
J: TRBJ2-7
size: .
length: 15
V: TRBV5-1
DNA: TGCGCCAGCAGCTTGGCCGGGGCAGTCACCTACGAGCAGTACTTC
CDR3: CASSLAGAVTYEQYF

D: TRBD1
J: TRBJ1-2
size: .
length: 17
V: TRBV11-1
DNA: TGTGCCAGCAGCTTACGCCCGCGGGACAGTGGTCTTGCCCGCTACACCTTC
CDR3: CASSLRPRDSGLARYTF

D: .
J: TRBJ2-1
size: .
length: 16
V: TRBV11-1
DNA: TGTGCCAGCAGCTTAGATAACGTTATGTCCTACAATGAGCAGTTCTTC
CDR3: CASSLDNVMSYNEQFF

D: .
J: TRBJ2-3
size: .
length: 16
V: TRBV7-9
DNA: TGTGCCAGCAGCTTAGGTTCCGGGGCCAACACAGATACGCAGTATTTT
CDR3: CASSLGSGANTDTQYF

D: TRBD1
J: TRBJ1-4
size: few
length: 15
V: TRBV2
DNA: TGTGCCTCCATCCAACAGGGGTTATCTAATGAAAAACTGTTTTTT
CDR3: CASIQQGLSNEKLFF

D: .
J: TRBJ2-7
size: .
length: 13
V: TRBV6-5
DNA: TGTGCCAGCAGCCCGGGACACCTCTACGAGCAGTACTTC
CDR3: CASSPGHLYEQYF

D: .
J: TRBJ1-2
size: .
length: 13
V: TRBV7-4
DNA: TGTGCCAGCAGCTTAGAGGGTGACTATGGCTACACCTTC
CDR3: CASSLEGDYGYTF

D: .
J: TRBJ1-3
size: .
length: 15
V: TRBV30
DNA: TGTGCCTGGAGTGTCCTAGGGGCGGTTGGAAACACCATATATTTT
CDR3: CAWSVLGAVGNTIYF

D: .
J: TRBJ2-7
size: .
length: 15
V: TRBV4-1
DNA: TGCGCCAGCAGCCAAGGGCAGGGAGGCCACTACGAGCAGTACTTC
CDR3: CASSQGQGGHYEQYF

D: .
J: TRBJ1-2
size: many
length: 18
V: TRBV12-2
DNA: TGTGCAAGTCGCTTAGTGCTGGAAAGCGGGACCGCCAACTATGGCTACACCTTC
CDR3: CASRLVLESGTANYGYTF

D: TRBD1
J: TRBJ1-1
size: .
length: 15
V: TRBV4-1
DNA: TGCGCCAGCAGCCAAGAGGGCAGGGGGCTTACTGAAGCTTTCTTT
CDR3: CASSQEGRGLTEAFF

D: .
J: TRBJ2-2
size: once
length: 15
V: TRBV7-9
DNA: TGTGCCAGCAGCCCGGGACACTTAAACACCGGGGAGCTGTTTTTT
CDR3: CASSPGHLNTGELFF

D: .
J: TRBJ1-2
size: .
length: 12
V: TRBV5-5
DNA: TGTGCCAGCAGCTTAGACAGCTATGGCTACACCTTC
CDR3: CASSLDSYGYTF

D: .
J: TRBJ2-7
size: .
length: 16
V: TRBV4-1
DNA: TGCGCCAGCAGCCTAACCCTGGGCGGTTCCTCCTACGAGCAGTACTTC
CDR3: CASSLTLGGSSYEQYF

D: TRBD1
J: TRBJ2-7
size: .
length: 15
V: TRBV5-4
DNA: TGTGCCAGCAGCCCGGGACAGGGGAATCTCTACGAGCAGTACTTC
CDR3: CASSPGQGNLYEQYF

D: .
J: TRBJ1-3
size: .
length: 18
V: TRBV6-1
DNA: TGTGCCAGCAGTGTCAACCCCCCAGGGGTACGCGGTGGAAACACCATATATTTT
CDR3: CASSVNPPGVRGGNTIYF

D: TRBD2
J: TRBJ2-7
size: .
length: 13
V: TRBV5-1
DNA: TGCGCCAGCAGGGGGACTAGTCTTGACGAGCAGTACTTC
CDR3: CASRGTSLDEQYF

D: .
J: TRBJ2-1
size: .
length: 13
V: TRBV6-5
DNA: TGTGCCAGCAGTTACGCGACTAGGAATGAGCAGTTCTTC
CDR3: CASSYATRNEQFF

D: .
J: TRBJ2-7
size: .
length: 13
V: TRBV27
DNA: TGTGCCAGCAGTTTAAGGGGAGGACACGAGCAGTACTTC
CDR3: CASSLRGGHEQYF

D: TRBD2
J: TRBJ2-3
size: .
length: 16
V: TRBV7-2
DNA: TGTGCCAGCAGCTCCCAGCCAGCGGGAGGTGCAGATACGCAGTATTTT
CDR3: CASSSQPAGGADTQYF

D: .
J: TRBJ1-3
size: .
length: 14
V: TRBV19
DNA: TGTGCCAGTAGTCAAACAGGATCTGGAAACACCATATATTTT
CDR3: CASSQTGSGNTIYF

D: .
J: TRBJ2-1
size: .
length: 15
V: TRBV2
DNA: TGTGCCAGCAGTGATCAGGGCGGGATTTACAATGAGCAGTTCTTC
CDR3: CASSDQGGIYNEQFF

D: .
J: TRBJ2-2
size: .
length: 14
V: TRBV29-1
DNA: TGCAGCGTTATTGGCCAGGGGTTCACCGGGGAGCTGTTTTTT
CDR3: CSVIGQGFTGELFF

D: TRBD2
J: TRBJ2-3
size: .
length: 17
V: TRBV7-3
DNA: TGTGCCAGCAGCTTAGGTGGACTAGCGGGAGGGGCAGATACGCAGTATTTT
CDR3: CASSLGGLAGGADTQYF

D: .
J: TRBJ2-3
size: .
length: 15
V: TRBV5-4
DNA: TGTGCCAGCAGCTTAGGGACGGGACGCACAGATACGCAGTATTTT
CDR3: CASSLGTGRTDTQYF

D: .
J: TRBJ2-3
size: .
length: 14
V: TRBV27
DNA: TGTGCCAGCAGTTTCTATAAAAGCACAGATACGCAGTATTTT
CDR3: CASSFYKSTDTQYF

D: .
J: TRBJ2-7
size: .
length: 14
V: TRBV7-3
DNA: TGTGCCAGCAGCTCGGGACTTCCCCCCTACGAGCAGTACTTC
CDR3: CASSSGLPPYEQYF

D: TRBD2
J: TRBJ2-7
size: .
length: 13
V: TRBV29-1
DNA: TGCAGCGTCCGGACTAGCGGGGCCTACGAGCAGTACTTC
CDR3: CSVRTSGAYEQYF

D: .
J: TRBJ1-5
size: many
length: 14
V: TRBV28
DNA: TGTGCCAGCAGTCGACAGCCGAGTAATCAGCCCCAGCATTTT
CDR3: CASSRQPSNQPQHF

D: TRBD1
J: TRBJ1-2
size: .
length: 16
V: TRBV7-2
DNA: TGTGCCAGCAGCCCGGGACAGCTACACAACCTCTATGGCTACACCTTC
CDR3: CASSPGQLHNLYGYTF

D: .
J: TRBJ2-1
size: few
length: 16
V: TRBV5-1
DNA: TGCGCCAGCAGCGGAGCCGGGACCCCGCCGGGGAATGAGCAGTTCTTC
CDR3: CASSGAGTPPGNEQFF

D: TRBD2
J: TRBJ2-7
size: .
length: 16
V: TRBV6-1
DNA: TGTGCCAGCAGTGGACTAGCGGGAGGAGCTTTCTACGAGCAGTACTTC
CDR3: CASSGLAGGAFYEQYF

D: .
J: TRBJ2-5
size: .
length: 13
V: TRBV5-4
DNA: TGTGCCAGCAGCTTGCGGGGAGAAGAGACCCAGTACTTC
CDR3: CASSLRGEETQYF

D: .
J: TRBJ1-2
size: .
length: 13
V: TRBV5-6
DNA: TGTGCCAGCAGCTTGGGTACAGGGTTCGGCTACACCTTC
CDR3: CASSLGTGFGYTF

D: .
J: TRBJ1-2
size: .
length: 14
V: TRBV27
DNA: TGTGCCAGCAGTTTCAGGAGACTAAACTATGGCTACACCTTC
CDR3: CASSFRRLNYGYTF

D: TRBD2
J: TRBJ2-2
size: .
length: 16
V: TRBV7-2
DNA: TGTGCCAGCAGCCGCGCGGGAGGATCAAACACCGGGGAGCTGTTTTTT
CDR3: CASSRAGGSNTGELFF

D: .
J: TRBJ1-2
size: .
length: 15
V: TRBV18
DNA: TGTGCCAGCTCACCTACCTGGGAAGCTAACTATGGCTACACCTTC
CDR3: CASSPTWEANYGYTF

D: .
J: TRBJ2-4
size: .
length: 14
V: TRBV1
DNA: TGCACCAGCAGCCAAGGTGGAGCCAAAAACATTCAGTACTTC
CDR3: CTSSQGGAKNIQYF

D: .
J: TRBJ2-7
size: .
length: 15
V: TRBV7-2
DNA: TGTGCCAGCAGCTTTTCTTCCCAATCCTCCTACGAGCAGTACTTC
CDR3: CASSFSSQSSYEQYF

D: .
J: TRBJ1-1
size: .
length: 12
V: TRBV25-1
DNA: TGTGCCACTCTCGGGATGAACACTGAAGCTTTCTTT
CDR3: CATLGMNTEAFF

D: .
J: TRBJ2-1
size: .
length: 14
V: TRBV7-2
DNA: TGTGCCAGCAGCCGGACTGGGGGATACAATGAGCAGTTCTTC
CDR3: CASSRTGGYNEQFF

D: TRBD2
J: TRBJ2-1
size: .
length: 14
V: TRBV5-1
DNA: TGCGCCAGCAGCTTGGAAGGGACTAACAATGAGCAGTTCTTC
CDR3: CASSLEGTNNEQFF

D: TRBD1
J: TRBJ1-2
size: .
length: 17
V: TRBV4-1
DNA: TGCGCCAGCAGCCAATATCCTAGAGGACAGGGCAGTTATGGCTACACCTTC
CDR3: CASSQYPRGQGSYGYTF

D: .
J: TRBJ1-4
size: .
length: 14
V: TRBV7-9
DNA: TGTGCCAGCAGCTTGGCCGGGGCTCGTGAAAAACTGTTTTTT
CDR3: CASSLAGAREKLFF

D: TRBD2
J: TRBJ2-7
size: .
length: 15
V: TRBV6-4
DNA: TGTGCCAGCAGCGAACTAGCGGGCAGCTCCTACGAGCAGTACTTC
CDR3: CASSELAGSSYEQYF

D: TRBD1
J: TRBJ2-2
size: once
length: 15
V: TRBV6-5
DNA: TGTGCCAGCAAAGGAGGACAGGGATTCCCCGGGGAGCTGTTTTTT
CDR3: CASKGGQGFPGELFF

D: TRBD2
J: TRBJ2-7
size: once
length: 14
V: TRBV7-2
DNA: TGTGCCAGCAGCCCAGCGGGAGGGCCGGACGAGCAGTACTTC
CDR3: CASSPAGGPDEQYF

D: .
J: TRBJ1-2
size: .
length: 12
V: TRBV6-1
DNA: TGTGCCAGCAGCGGAACTGGCTATGGCTACACCTTC
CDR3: CASSGTGYGYTF